Listed below are T cell receptor beta chains from one sample, sequenced in a study of T cells after yellow fever vaccination. TCRdb redid the calling of the 5' RACE reads with MiXCR, one entry per CDR3 protein. The sample has fewer than 450,000 distinct CDR3 sequences, around 10% seen once. Specimen: PBMCs, collected on the day of the first yellow fever vaccination. The receptors stem from a man aged 18-30 years who received the YFV17D yellow fever vaccine. CDR3s include the opening cysteine and the closing phenylalanine or tryptophan. D genes are given only for firm matches. A row's size may be missing; if present it is once, few, many or a size class.

cdr3_aa	cdr3_nt	j_call	d_call	clone_size	v_call
CASSRGGAGGDNEQFF	TGTGCCAGCAGCCGAGGGGGAGCGGGGGGTGACAATGAGCAGTTCTTC	TRBJ2-1	TRBD2	.	TRBV7-2
CASSLYQDNYQPQHF	TGTGCCAGCAGCTTGTATCAGGACAACTATCAGCCCCAGCATTTT	TRBJ1-5	.	few	TRBV5-6
CASSQEGSWQGRSNEINSPLHF	TGCGCCAGCAGCCAAGAAGGGAGTTGGCAGGGGAGATCTAATGAAATTAATTCACCCCTCCACTTT	TRBJ1-6	.	many	TRBV4-1
CSARPLSLTNEKLFF	TGCAGTGCTAGACCACTAAGCTTGACTAATGAAAAACTGTTTTTT	TRBJ1-4	.	many	TRBV20-1
CSGRTGDYYGYTF	TGCAGCGGACGGACAGGAGATTACTATGGCTACACCTTC	TRBJ1-2	TRBD1	.	TRBV29-1
CASSLGRRGGVTDTQYF	TGTGCCAGCAGCTTAGGGCGCCGCGGGGGGGTCACAGATACGCAGTATTTT	TRBJ2-3	TRBD2	few	TRBV7-2
CASSPPGPDNEQFF	TGTGCCAGCAGTCCTCCCGGCCCTGACAATGAGCAGTTCTTC	TRBJ2-1	.	many	TRBV6-1
CASSRVSTGELFF	TGCGCCAGCAGCCGGGTATCCACCGGGGAGCTGTTTTTT	TRBJ2-2	.	few	TRBV4-1
CASRTPNTDTQYF	TGTGCCAGCAGAACACCAAACACAGATACGCAGTATTTT	TRBJ2-3	.	few	TRBV12-3/TRBV12-4
CSAVQGAQANQPQHF	TGCAGTGCTGTACAGGGGGCGCAGGCCAATCAGCCCCAGCATTTT	TRBJ1-5	TRBD1	many	TRBV20-1
CASSTRDLNTEAFF	TGTGCCAGCAGCACGAGAGATTTGAACACTGAAGCTTTCTTT	TRBJ1-1	.	few	TRBV5-5
CASSPEGANSPLHF	TGTGCCAGCAGTCCTGAGGGAGCTAATTCACCCCTCCACTTT	TRBJ1-6	.	few	TRBV9
CASSRRGTGEKTEAFF	TGCGCCAGCAGCAGACGGGGAACCGGGGAAAAGACTGAAGCTTTCTTT	TRBJ1-1	.	.	TRBV5-1
CATSDLRGEAFF	TGTGCCACCAGTGACCTCAGGGGAGAAGCTTTCTTT	TRBJ1-1	.	many	TRBV24-1
CASMPMAGGDTQYF	TGCGCCAGCATGCCTATGGCGGGGGGAGATACGCAGTATTTT	TRBJ2-3	TRBD2	few	TRBV5-1
CASSLGDTPLSRANVLTF	TGTGCCAGCAGCTTAGGGGACACCCCCCTCTCTCGGGCCAACGTCCTGACTTTC	TRBJ2-6	.	.	TRBV11-1
CASSRTGASSYNEQFF	TGCGCCAGCAGTCGGACAGGGGCGAGCTCCTACAATGAGCAGTTCTTC	TRBJ2-1	TRBD1	few	TRBV5-1
CASSRDSGEFYNEQFF	TGTGCCAGCAGCCGAGACAGCGGGGAGTTCTACAATGAGCAGTTCTTC	TRBJ2-1	.	.	TRBV1
CASSSLRSEYGYTF	TGTGCCAGCAGCTCCTTGCGTTCGGAATATGGCTACACCTTC	TRBJ1-2	.	few	TRBV7-6
CASSHGLSTDTQYF	TGTGCCAGCAGCCATGGACTAAGCACAGATACGCAGTATTTT	TRBJ2-3	.	.	TRBV7-2
CASSLGTGYGYTF	TGTGCCAGCAGTCTAGGGACAGGCTATGGCTACACCTTC	TRBJ1-2	TRBD1	few	TRBV6-1
CASSEGLLRGEQYF	TGCGCCAGCAGCGAGGGTCTCTTGCGGGGCGAGCAGTACTTC	TRBJ2-7	.	.	TRBV5-1
CASSLRHEQYF	TGTGCCAGCAGCTTAAGACACGAGCAGTACTTC	TRBJ2-7	.	.	TRBV13
CASSAAGGIWDEQYF	TGCGCCAGCAGTGCCGCGGGGGGGATATGGGACGAGCAGTACTTC	TRBJ2-7	TRBD2	few	TRBV10-2
CASSLERAGTGELFF	TGTGCCAGCAGCTTGGAACGGGCGGGCACCGGGGAGCTGTTTTTT	TRBJ2-2	.	.	TRBV5-4
CASSPRDGVNEKLFF	TGTGCCAGCAGCCCGCGCGACGGGGTTAATGAAAAACTGTTTTTT	TRBJ1-4	.	few	TRBV4-2
CSARPDPYEQYF	TGCAGTGCTAGACCCGACCCCTACGAGCAGTACTTC	TRBJ2-7	.	.	TRBV20-1
CASSPTPEGSGYTF	TGTGCCAGCTCACCAACCCCTGAGGGATCCGGCTACACCTTC	TRBJ1-2	.	.	TRBV18
CASSQGAYRWEQPQHF	TGCGCCAGCAGCCAAGGAGCTTACCGTTGGGAGCAGCCCCAGCATTTT	TRBJ1-5	.	many	TRBV4-1
CASSPVGRGELYNEQFF	TGTGCCAGCAGCCCGGTCGGGCGGGGGGAACTATACAATGAGCAGTTCTTC	TRBJ2-1	TRBD2	.	TRBV7-3
CASSQQTGAYEQYF	TGTGCCAGCAGCCAACAGACAGGGGCCTACGAGCAGTACTTC	TRBJ2-7	TRBD1	.	TRBV14
CATSDRGTDTQGADTQYF	TGTGCCACCAGTGACCGCGGGACAGACACCCAGGGAGCGGATACGCAGTATTTT	TRBJ2-3	.	many	TRBV24-1
CASSQESRAWEQFF	TGCGCCAGCAGCCAAGAGAGCAGGGCCTGGGAGCAGTTCTTC	TRBJ2-1	.	.	TRBV4-3
CASSQMGLKGEQFF	TGCGCCAGCAGCCAAATGGGACTTAAGGGTGAGCAGTTCTTC	TRBJ2-1	.	.	TRBV4-3
CASQSTPGELFF	TGCGCCAGCCAGTCAACCCCCGGGGAGCTGTTTTTT	TRBJ2-2	.	.	TRBV23-1
CASSPPNWGGENTIYF	TGTGCCAGCAGTCCACCAAATTGGGGGGGGGAAAACACCATATATTTT	TRBJ1-3	.	few	TRBV28
CASSLAGETEAFF	TGTGCCAGCAGCTTAGCCGGCGAAACTGAAGCTTTCTTT	TRBJ1-1	.	few	TRBV11-2
CASSFRGQRETQYF	TGTGCCAGCAGTTTCAGGGGGCAGAGAGAGACCCAGTACTTC	TRBJ2-5	TRBD1	.	TRBV12-3/TRBV12-4
CASSTGPRNQPQHF	TGTGCCAGCTCGACAGGGCCCCGCAATCAGCCCCAGCATTTT	TRBJ1-5	TRBD1	.	TRBV27
CASRTPLRGLGYGYTF	TGTGCCAGTAGGACTCCTCTCCGGGGGCTTGGCTATGGCTACACCTTC	TRBJ1-2	.	.	TRBV19
CASSTQGLTDEQFF	TGTGCCAGCAGCACCCAAGGGCTGACGGATGAGCAGTTCTTC	TRBJ2-1	.	many	TRBV6-2/TRBV6-3
CASSPDSTRGYTF	TGTGCCAGCAGTCCCGACAGTACCCGGGGCTACACCTTC	TRBJ1-2	.	few	TRBV6-1
CASASGQEGFGAFF	TGCGCCAGCGCCTCGGGACAGGAGGGGTTTGGAGCTTTCTTT	TRBJ1-1	TRBD1	few	TRBV5-1
CASSGYHNEQFF	TGTGCCAGCAGCGGATATCACAATGAGCAGTTCTTC	TRBJ2-1	.	many	TRBV7-2
CASSSLGGTNTGELFF	TGTGCCAGCAGTTCATTAGGGGGCACAAACACCGGGGAGCTGTTTTTT	TRBJ2-2	TRBD1	few	TRBV7-3
CASSYLERGPYYEQYF	TGCGCCAGCAGCTACCTCGAGAGGGGTCCCTACTACGAGCAGTACTTC	TRBJ2-7	.	.	TRBV5-1
CASSLVGHPNTEAFF	TGTGCCAGCAGCTTAGTCGGTCACCCGAACACTGAAGCTTTCTTT	TRBJ1-1	.	.	TRBV7-2
CATLAGEQETQYF	TGTGCCACCTTAGCGGGAGAGCAAGAGACCCAGTACTTC	TRBJ2-5	TRBD2	.	TRBV5-4
CASRNSYGETEAFF	TGTGCCAGCAGAAATTCCTACGGGGAGACTGAAGCTTTCTTT	TRBJ1-1	.	many	TRBV7-9
CASSLFPAPGGYTF	TGTGCCAGCAGCTTATTCCCGGCTCCGGGAGGCTACACCTTC	TRBJ1-2	.	.	TRBV7-9
CASSLDPGEKLFF	TGCGCCAGCAGCTTGGATCCAGGTGAAAAACTGTTTTTT	TRBJ1-4	.	few	TRBV5-1
CASSPGGTTDNEQFF	TGTGCCAGCAGCCCTGGGGGAACAACCGACAATGAGCAGTTCTTC	TRBJ2-1	.	few	TRBV9
CASSHQLAGGRDTQYF	TGCGCCAGCAGCCACCAACTAGCGGGGGGGCGAGATACGCAGTATTTT	TRBJ2-3	TRBD2	many	TRBV4-3
CASSPTGYGYTF	TGTGCCAGCAGTCCGACAGGGTATGGCTACACCTTC	TRBJ1-2	TRBD1	many	TRBV12-3/TRBV12-4
CSAREGTATNEKLFF	TGCAGTGCTAGAGAGGGGACAGCAACTAATGAAAAACTGTTTTTT	TRBJ1-4	TRBD1	.	TRBV20-1
CASSLDSAGGTYNEQFF	TGTGCCAGCAGCTTAGATTCAGCGGGGGGGACCTACAATGAGCAGTTCTTC	TRBJ2-1	TRBD2	few	TRBV11-2
CASSLTNYNEQFF	TGCGCCAGCAGCTTGACAAACTACAATGAGCAGTTCTTC	TRBJ2-1	.	many	TRBV5-1
CATSRERYSGANVLTF	TGTGCCACCAGCAGAGAGCGATACTCTGGGGCCAACGTCCTGACTTTC	TRBJ2-6	.	few	TRBV15
CASSTLYGGGRDEQFF	TGTGCCAGTAGTACCCTGTATGGGGGGGGGCGGGATGAGCAGTTCTTC	TRBJ2-1	.	few	TRBV19